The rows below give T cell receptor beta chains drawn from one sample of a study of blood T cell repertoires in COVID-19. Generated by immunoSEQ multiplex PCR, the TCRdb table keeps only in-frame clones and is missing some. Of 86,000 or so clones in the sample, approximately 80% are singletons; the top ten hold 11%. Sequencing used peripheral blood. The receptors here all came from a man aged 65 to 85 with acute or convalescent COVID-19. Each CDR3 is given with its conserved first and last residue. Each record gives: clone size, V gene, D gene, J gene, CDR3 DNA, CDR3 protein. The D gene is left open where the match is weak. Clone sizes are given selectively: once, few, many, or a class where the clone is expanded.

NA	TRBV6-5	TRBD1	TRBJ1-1	TGTGCCAGCAGGACAGGGATGAACACTGAAGCTTTCTTT	CASRTGMNTEAFF
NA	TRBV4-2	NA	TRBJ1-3	TGTGCCAGCAGCCCAGCACAGGATAGCTCTGGAAACACCATATATTTT	CASSPAQDSSGNTIYF
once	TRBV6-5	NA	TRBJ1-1	TGTGCCAGCAGTCACAGCCTCCCCACTGAAGCTTTCTTT	CASSHSLPTEAFF
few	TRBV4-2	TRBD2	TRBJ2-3	TGTGCCAGCAGCCCAACTAGCGGGGGGGCGAATACGCAGTATTTT	CASSPTSGGANTQYF
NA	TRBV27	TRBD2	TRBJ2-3	TGTGCCAGCAGTTTAGGGGAGCGGGGGGCGACAGATACGCAGTATTTT	CASSLGERGATDTQYF
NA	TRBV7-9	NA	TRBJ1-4	TGTGCCAGCAGCGCCTCGGGGAGCGGAGAAAAACTGTTTTTT	CASSASGSGEKLFF
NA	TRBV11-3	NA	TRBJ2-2	TGTGCCAGCAGCCCAGGCCCCTCGCGGGGCTACACCGGGGAGCTGTTTTTT	CASSPGPSRGYTGELFF
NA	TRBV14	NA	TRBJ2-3	TGTGCCAGCAGTCATACAGATACGCAGTATTTT	CASSHTDTQYF
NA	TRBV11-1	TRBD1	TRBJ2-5	TGTGCCAGCAGCTCTACAGGGGTGATGGAGACCCAGTACTTC	CASSSTGVMETQYF
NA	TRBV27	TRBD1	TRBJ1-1	TGTGCCAGCAGCACAGGGGGCATGGAGAACACTGAAGCTTTCTTT	CASSTGGMENTEAFF
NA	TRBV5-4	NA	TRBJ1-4	TGTGCCAGCAGCGCGCGGGGGGGTCAGGGTGGAGAAAAACTGTTTTTT	CASSARGGQGGEKLFF
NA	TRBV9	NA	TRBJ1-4	TGTGCCAGCAGCGTAGGGCCCCAGGGGGAAAAACTGTTTTTT	CASSVGPQGEKLFF
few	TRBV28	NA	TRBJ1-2	TGTGCCAGCAGCGACCCATTTGGAGGGACGGAAGGCTACACCTTC	CASSDPFGGTEGYTF
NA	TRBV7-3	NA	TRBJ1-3	TGTGCCAGCAGCTTAGGGGGGTCTGGAAACACCATATATTTT	CASSLGGSGNTIYF
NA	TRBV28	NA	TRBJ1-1	TGTGCCAGCAGTTCTCCCCATAGCAGCACTGAAGCTTTCTTT	CASSSPHSSTEAFF
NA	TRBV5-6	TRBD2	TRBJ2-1	TGTGCCAGCAGCTTGGCCGGTAGCGGGGGGGCGAGGAATGAGCAGTTCTTC	CASSLAGSGGARNEQFF
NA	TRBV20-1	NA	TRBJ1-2	TGCAGTGCTAGGCTAAACTATGGCTACACCTTC	CSARLNYGYTF
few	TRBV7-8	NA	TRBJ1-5	TGTGCCAGCGGTTCGGGAAATCAGCCCCAGCATTTT	CASGSGNQPQHF
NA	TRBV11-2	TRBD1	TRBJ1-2	TGTGCCAGCAGCCCAGGACAGGTGTCCTATGGCTACACCTTC	CASSPGQVSYGYTF
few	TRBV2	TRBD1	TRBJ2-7	TGTGCCAGCAGTGAAGAGGGGACAGCCTACGAGCAGTACTTC	CASSEEGTAYEQYF
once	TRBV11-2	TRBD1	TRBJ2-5	TGTGCCAGCAGCTTAGGCGGACAGGCCCCATATCAAGAGACCCAGTACTTC	CASSLGGQAPYQETQYF
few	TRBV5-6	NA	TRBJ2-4	TGTGCCAGCAGCTTGGACAGGGTCAAAAACATTCAGTACTTC	CASSLDRVKNIQYF
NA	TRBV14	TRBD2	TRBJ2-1	TGTGCCAGCAGCAAGGGACTAGCCTACAATGAGCAGTTCTTC	CASSKGLAYNEQFF
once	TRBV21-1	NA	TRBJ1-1	TGTGCCAGCAGGAGGGGAGGGTCTGAAGCTTTCTTT	CASRRGGSEAFF
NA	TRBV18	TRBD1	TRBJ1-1	TGTGCCAGCTCACAGGGACAGGCGCTACTGAACACTGAAGCTTTCTTT	CASSQGQALLNTEAFF
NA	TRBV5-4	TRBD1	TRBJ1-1	TGTGCCAGCAGCCGCCGGGACAGGGGATGGGGTGCTGAAGCTTTCTTT	CASSRRDRGWGAEAFF
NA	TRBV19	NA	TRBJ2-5	TGTGCCAGTAGTATTGGGGGCATAGAGACCCAGTACTTC	CASSIGGIETQYF
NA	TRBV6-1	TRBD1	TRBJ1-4	TGTGCCAGCAGTGAATTATATAGGGGGCGTAATGAAAAACTGTTTTTT	CASSELYRGRNEKLFF
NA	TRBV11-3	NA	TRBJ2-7	TGTGCCAGCAGCGGTACAGGATACGAGCAGTACTTC	CASSGTGYEQYF
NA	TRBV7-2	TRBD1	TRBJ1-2	TGTGCCAGCAGCTCCCCGACAGGGGTCCTTTATGGCTACACCTTC	CASSSPTGVLYGYTF
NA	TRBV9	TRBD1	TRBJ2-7	TGTGCCAGCAGCGTAGATGGACAGGCAAGAGAGCAGTACTTC	CASSVDGQAREQYF
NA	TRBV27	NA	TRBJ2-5	TGTGCCAGCAGTACCGACAGGCGAGAGACCCAGTACTTC	CASSTDRRETQYF
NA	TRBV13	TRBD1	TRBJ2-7	TGTGCCAGCAGTTCAGGACAGGGTTACGAGCAGTACTTC	CASSSGQGYEQYF
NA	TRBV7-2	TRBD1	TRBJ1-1	TGTGCCAGCAGCCAGTCGACAGGGAGGGAAGCTTTCTTT	CASSQSTGREAFF
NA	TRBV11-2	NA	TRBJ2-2	TGTGCCAGCAGCCCGACCCTTGCGGGAATGAACACCGGGGAGCTGTTTTTT	CASSPTLAGMNTGELFF
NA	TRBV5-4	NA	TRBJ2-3	TGTGCCAGCAGAACCCGGGCCGGGGGCACAGATACGCAGTATTTT	CASRTRAGGTDTQYF
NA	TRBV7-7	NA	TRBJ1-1	TGTGCCAGCAGCTCCGACAGGAACACTGAAGCTTTCTTT	CASSSDRNTEAFF
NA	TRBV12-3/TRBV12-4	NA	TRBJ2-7	TGTGCCAGCAGTTTGGGAGGCTCCTACGAGCAGTACTTC	CASSLGGSYEQYF
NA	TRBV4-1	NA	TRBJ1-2	TGCGCCAGCAGCCAAGAACAGAACTATGGCTACACCTTC	CASSQEQNYGYTF
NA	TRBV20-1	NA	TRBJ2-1	TGCAGTGCTTATGGGAGAAATGAGCAGTTCTTC	CSAYGRNEQFF
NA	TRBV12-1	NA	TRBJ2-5	TGTGCCAGCAGCTTAATACAGGGGAGTGGAAGAGAGACCCAGTACTTC	CASSLIQGSGRETQYF
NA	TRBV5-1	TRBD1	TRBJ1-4	TGCGCCAGCAGCTTGGGGACAGGGAGGGGAGTTGAAAAACTGTTTTTT	CASSLGTGRGVEKLFF
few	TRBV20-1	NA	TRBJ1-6	TGCAGTGCCGGACAGAATTCACCCCTCCACTTT	CSAGQNSPLHF
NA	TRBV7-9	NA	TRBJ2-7	TGTGCCAGCAGCTTAATCGAGACTCCCTACGAGCAGTACTTC	CASSLIETPYEQYF
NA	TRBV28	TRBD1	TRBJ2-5	TGTGCCAGCAGTTCCTCAGGCCAGGGGGCTCGAGAGACCCAGTACTTC	CASSSSGQGARETQYF
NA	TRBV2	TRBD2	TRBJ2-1	TGTGCCAGCAGTGCGGGACTAGCGTGGGATGAGCAGTTCTTC	CASSAGLAWDEQFF
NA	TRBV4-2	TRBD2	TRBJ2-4	TGTGCCAGCGGAACGACTAGCGGGGCGACAAAAAACATTCAGTACTTC	CASGTTSGATKNIQYF